The T cell receptor (beta chain) described here comes from a study of cytomegalovirus exposure and HLA in healthy donors. Sequencing was performed with immunoSEQ multiplex PCR; in TCRdb, only in-frame clones are kept and a portion is missing. This sample has over 110,000 clones, with 84% found just once. Germline CDR1 reads SGHNT; CDR2 reads YYREEE (reference sequence). The CDR3 runs to 16 residues. V shed 0 bases, J shed 0 bases, and the junction held 1 base outside the gene matches. The chain links TRBV5-4 to TRBJ2-1; TRBD2 matches at 9 bases. The receptor was derived from a woman aged 30 to 39 in good health and CMV-seronegative. Sequenced: PBMCs. CDR3: CASSLGGGASYNEQFF. In DNA form, the CDR3 reads TGTGCCAGCAGCTTGGGCGGGGGGGCCTCCTACAATGAGCAGTTCTTC.